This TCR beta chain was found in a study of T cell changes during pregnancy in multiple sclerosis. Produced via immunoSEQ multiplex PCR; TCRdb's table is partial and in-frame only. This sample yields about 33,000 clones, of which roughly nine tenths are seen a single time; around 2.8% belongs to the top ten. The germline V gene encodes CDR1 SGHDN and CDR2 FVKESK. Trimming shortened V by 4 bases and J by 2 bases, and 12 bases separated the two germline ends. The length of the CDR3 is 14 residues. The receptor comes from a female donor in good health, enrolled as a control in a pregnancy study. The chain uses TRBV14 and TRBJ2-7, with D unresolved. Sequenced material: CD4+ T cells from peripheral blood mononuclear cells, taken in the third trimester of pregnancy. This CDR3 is CASSPGSVTYEQYF. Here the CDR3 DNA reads TGTGCCAGCAGCCCCGGGTCTGTAACCTACGAGCAGTACTTC.